This TCR beta chain derives from a study of T cells expressing NK-cell markers. Background on the study: With respect to HCMV, most of the eight sequenced donors were seropositive, and one was seronegative.

Germline-derived CDR1 and CDR2 are ENHRY and SYGVKD. There are 14 residues in the CDR3. With regard to this clonotype: Its target is unknown.

Study-wide results and limits: Four donors likewise had their CD3+CD56-NKG2C+ fraction led by these clonotypes. Specificity for HCMV among expanded NKG2C+ T cell clones was not established.

After re-calling the 5' RACE reads, TCRdb lists one entry per CDR3 protein, DNA absent. The table lists around 470,000 distinct CDR3 sequences. This clonotype was obtained from a woman between 50 and 59 years old in good health. The sample taken for sequencing was blood T cells: a sorted CD56 or NKG2C T cell subset, CD4+ or CD8+ T cells, or bulk PBMC T cells (not recorded which). This sequence joins TRBV10-3 and TRBJ2-3; TCRdb reports TRBD2, a call that lacks DNA to check it against. CDR3 amino acids: CAISGLAGTDTQYF.